These 6 T cell receptor beta chains were sequenced from one sample in a study of blood T cell repertoires in COVID-19. Sequenced by immunoSEQ multiplex PCR; TCRdb stores in-frame clones only, minus some. Seen here are more than 60,000 clones, about nine tenths observed once, and the top ten hold 43%. The sample taken for sequencing was peripheral blood. The receptors shown here come from a woman in her sixties or seventies with COVID-19, enrolled during active disease.

The chain is built from TRBV7-2 and TRBJ1-2; unclear D gene. V was clipped by 1 base and J by 2 bases, with 11 bases between them. Germline V gene sequence: CDR1 SGHTA, CDR2 FQGNSA. The CDR3 has 15 residues. CDR3 in amino acids: CASSLGGLANYGYTF. DNA of the CDR3: TGTGCCAGCAGCTTAGGAGGGTTGGCGAACTATGGCTACACCTTC. Full variable domain (missing parts from reference TRBV7-2 and TRBJ1-2): GAGVSQSPSNKVTEKGKDVELRCDPISGHTALYWYRQSLGQGLEFLIYFQGNSAPDKSGLPSDRFSAERTGGSVSTLTIQRTQQEDSAVYLCASSLGGLANYGYTFGSGTRLTVV.

This sequence joins TRBV4-3 and TRBJ2-1; 7 bases fit TRBD2. Germline values: CDR1 LGHNA, CDR2 YSLEER. The CDR3 runs 16 residues. With V trimmed by 0 bases and J by 5 bases, 7 bases remained unmatched. The CDR3 here is CASSQDPGGWDNEQFF. CDR3 nucleotide sequence: TGCGCCAGCAGCCAAGATCCGGGGGGTTGGGACAATGAGCAGTTCTTC.

V gene TRBV10-3 combines with J gene TRBJ2-5, with TRBD2 matching 9 bases. J lost 5 bases, V lost 6 bases, and 10 bases had no gene match. This CDR3 comprises 15 residues. Looked up from germline, CDR1 is ENHRY and CDR2 is SYGVKD. As DNA, the CDR3 is TGTGCCATCAGCCAACCGGGACTAGCTAAGGAGACCCAGTACTTC. As protein: CAISQPGLAKETQYF.

The gene calls are TRBV3-1 (or the pseudogene TRBV3-2) and TRBJ1-3; the D gene is possibly TRBD1 (6 bases). Germline loops: CDR1 LGHDT, CDR2 YNNKEL (reference sequence). CDR3 length equals 14 residues. The V end was cut by 2 bases, the J end by 4 bases, with 9 bases between. CDR3 coding DNA: TGTGCCAGCAGCCAATACAGGGACGGAAACACCATATATTTT. Translation gives CASSQYRDGNTIYF.

The chain combines TRBV6-5 with TRBJ1-1; a possible D gene is TRBD1 (6 bases). V was shortened by 6 bases and J by 0 bases, with 11 bases between the two germline ends. The V gene's germline CDR1 is MNHEY and CDR2 SVGAGI. The CDR3 has 14 amino acids. The CDR3: CASSRGFMNTEAFF. In DNA form, the CDR3 reads TGTGCCAGCAGCAGGGGTTTTATGAACACTGAAGCTTTCTTT.

V and J are TRBV19 and TRBJ1-1, with a weak D call TRBD1 (5 bases). CDR1 and CDR2 (germline): LNHDA, SQIVND (reference sequence). V lost 5 bases, J lost 1 base, and 20 bases lay in between. The CDR3 is 17 residues long. The CDR3 protein is CASSPPRWWGGNTEAFF. The DNA of the CDR3 is TGTGCCAGTAGTCCCCCTCGGTGGTGGGGGGGGAACACTGAAGCTTTCTTT. The entire variable domain, with the rest obtained from reference TRBV19 and TRBJ1-1, is as follows: DGGITQSPKYLFRKEGQNVTLSCEQNLNHDAMYWYRQDPGQGLRLIYYSQIVNDFQKGDIAEGYSVSREKKESFPLTVTSAQKNPTAFYLCASSPPRWWGGNTEAFFGQGTRLTVV.